This T cell receptor (beta chain) comes out of a study of vaccination and CD4 T cells after COVID-19. Overall study: Cells were stimulated with overlapping spike peptides from SARS-CoV-2, HCoV-NL63, HCoV-OC43 and HCoV-229E.

The Oncomine TCR Beta short-read assay was applied to DNA of cultured CD4+ T cells. Someone extracted genomic DNA from cultured CD4+ T cells. TCRdb passed the PCR reads through MiXCR, listing each CDR3 protein once. The sample shows approximately 20,000 distinct CDR3 sequences, roughly half of them seen only once. About this clonotype itself: Its target is not known.

The V end lost 5 bases, the J end lost 4 bases, and 9 bases lay between the germline ends. The CDR3 has 13 amino acids. Germline loops: CDR1 LNHDA, CDR2 SQIVND (reference sequence). The sample's treatment: approximately nine-day PBMC culture with coronavirus spike peptide pools or control peptides (ViraFEST assay). Following expansion of antigen-specific T cells with peptide pools, ViraFEST then sequenced TCRs. Notes on the study in general: The study found that a median about 87% of reactive clones in convalescent patients appeared only post-vaccination.

The V and J genes are TRBV19 and TRBJ2-1; D is possibly TRBD2 (5 bases). This sequence originates from a human donor who had recovered from COVID-19. The sample here was CD4+ T cells from blood, cultured in vitro, taken after SARS-CoV-2 vaccination. The CDR3 DNA reads as TGTGCCAGTAGTTCGGGATTGTACAATGAGCAGTTCTTC. Its protein product is CASSSGLYNEQFF.